The rows below give T cell receptor beta chains drawn from one sample of a study of early T cells in non-severe SARS-CoV-2 infection. MiXCR was run by TCRdb on the 5' RACE reads, yielding one entry per CDR3 protein. Among around 94,000 distinct CDR3 sequences listed, around 13% were seen once. The sequencing input was whole blood. Source of these receptors: an adult who was a healthcare worker with PCR-confirmed SARS-CoV-2 infection or an uninfected control (not recorded which). The CDR3 runs from the conserved cysteine through the conserved F or W. Fields, in order: clone size, D gene, V gene, J gene, CDR3 DNA, CDR3 protein. The D gene is left open where the match is weak. Rows give clone size only sometimes, using once, few, many, or a class for an expanded clone.

>.|.|TRBV9|TRBJ1-2
TGTGCCAGCAGCCCCGATGCCGGGTTCAACTATGGCTACACCTTC
CASSPDAGFNYGYTF
>many|.|TRBV6-6|TRBJ1-5
TGTGCCAGCACAGGGGAATATAATCAGCCCCAGCATTTT
CASTGEYNQPQHF
>.|.|TRBV9|TRBJ1-2
TGTGCCAGCAGCGTAGTCTCGAGCAGCTATGGCTACACCTTC
CASSVVSSSYGYTF
>.|.|TRBV15|TRBJ2-7
TGTGCCGCCAGCAGAGGGTCGGTCTCCCCCTACGAGCAGTACTTC
CAASRGSVSPYEQYF
>many|.|TRBV11-2|TRBJ2-5
TGTGCCAGCAGCTTAAGAACTGAGACCCAGTACTTC
CASSLRTETQYF
>many|.|TRBV5-1|TRBJ2-3
TGCGCCAGCAGCTTGGCCTATTTTGGCGGAAGAGCAGATACGCAGTATTTT
CASSLAYFGGRADTQYF
>many|TRBD2|TRBV25-1|TRBJ2-2
TGTGCCAGCAGTGAATTGGGAGCGGGAGAACTGTTTTTT
CASSELGAGELFF
>few|TRBD2|TRBV3-1|TRBJ2-1
TGTGCCAGCAGCCAAGTGGTGGGAGGGCCTGTGAATGAGCAGTTCTTC
CASSQVVGGPVNEQFF
>many|TRBD1|TRBV5-1|TRBJ2-6
TGCGCCAGCACGACAGGGGTTTCCTCTGGGGCCAACGTCCTGACTTTC
CASTTGVSSGANVLTF
>few|.|TRBV2|TRBJ2-2
TGTGCAGGAGGGGGCCACACCGGGGAGCTGTTTTTT
CAGGGHTGELFF
>many|TRBD1|TRBV28|TRBJ1-5
TGTGCCAGCAATACGGGACAGGAGAACTTAAATCAGCCCCAGCATTTT
CASNTGQENLNQPQHF
>few|.|TRBV15|TRBJ1-5
TGTGCCACCAGCAGAGGCCGGGATAGCAATCAGCCCCAGCATTTT
CATSRGRDSNQPQHF
>many|.|TRBV6-2/TRBV6-3|TRBJ2-7
TGTGCCAGCGAAACCTACGAGCAGTACTTC
CASETYEQYF
>.|.|TRBV3-1|TRBJ1-2
TGTGCCAGCAGCCAAGGGGGTGGCGGAAACTATGGCTACACCTTC
CASSQGGGGNYGYTF
>many|.|TRBV6-2/TRBV6-3|TRBJ1-3
TGTGCCAGCTCCAGGGATACTTCTGGAAACACCATATATTTT
CASSRDTSGNTIYF
>many|TRBD2|TRBV6-8|TRBJ2-2
TGTGCCAGCAGTCTTGATTCGGGACTAGGGGAGGACACCGGGGAGCTGTTTTTT
CASSLDSGLGEDTGELFF